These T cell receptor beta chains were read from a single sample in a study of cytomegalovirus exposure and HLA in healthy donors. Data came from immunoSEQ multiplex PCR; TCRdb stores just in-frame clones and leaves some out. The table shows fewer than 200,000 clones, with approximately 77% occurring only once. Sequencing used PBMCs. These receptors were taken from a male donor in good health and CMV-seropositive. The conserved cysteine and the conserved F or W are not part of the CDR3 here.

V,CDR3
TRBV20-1,SAGGVDTQY
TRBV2,ASKSRTLANYGYT
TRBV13,ASSLGLRVATGRTEAF
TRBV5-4,ASSNPPGGVTEAF
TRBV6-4,ASSDPKPRGGYEQY
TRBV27,ASSPGQTNNSPLH
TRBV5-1,ASSLWVGQGIYT
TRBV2,ASSDEGAGTEAF
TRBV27,ASSLGGSYEQY
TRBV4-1,ASSLLAGGPLSSDTQY
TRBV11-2,ASSLDSATWKSPLH
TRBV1,TSSQERTGIYEQY
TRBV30,AYETSGAETQY
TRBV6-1,ASSEARQTTGELF
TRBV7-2,ASSRTGGAYNSPLH
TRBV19,ASSIAGENEQF
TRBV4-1,ASSTSGGSQY
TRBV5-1,ASSPWDSVGNTEAF
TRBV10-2,ASNSGGTADTQY
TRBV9,ASSVDGGGRETQY
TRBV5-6,ASSLASADFYAYT
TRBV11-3,ASSLASNTGELF
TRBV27,ASSLGGSPNEKLF
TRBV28,ASSRDIEETQY
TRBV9,ASTESQESSTDTQY
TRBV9,ASSATDSPYEQY
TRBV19,ASSSSGGARTEAF
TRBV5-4,ASSYTGLTNTGELF
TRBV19,ASSISTGEGYGYT
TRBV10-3,AISEAGTGDEQY
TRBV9,ASTVAGGPRETQY
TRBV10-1,ASSPTGDSTYEQY
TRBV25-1,ASSESRQGKSEQY
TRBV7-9,ASINSDRGLRGEQF
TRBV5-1,ASSGRQGPMNTEAF
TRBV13,ASSLFRGNTEAF